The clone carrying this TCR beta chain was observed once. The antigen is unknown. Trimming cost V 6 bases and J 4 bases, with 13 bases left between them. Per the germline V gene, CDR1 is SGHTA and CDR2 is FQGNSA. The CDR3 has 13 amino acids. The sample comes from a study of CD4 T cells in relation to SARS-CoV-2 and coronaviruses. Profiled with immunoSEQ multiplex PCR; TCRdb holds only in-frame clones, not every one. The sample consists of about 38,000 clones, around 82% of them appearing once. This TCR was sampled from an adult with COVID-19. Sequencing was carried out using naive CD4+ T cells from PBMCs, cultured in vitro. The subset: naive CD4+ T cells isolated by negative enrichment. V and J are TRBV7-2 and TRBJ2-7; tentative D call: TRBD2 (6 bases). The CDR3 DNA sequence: TGTGCCAGCAGGACTAGGGAAAATTACGAGCAGTACTTC. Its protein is CASRTRENYEQYF.